A few counts support the clone carrying this T cell receptor beta chain. This entry belongs to a study of T-cell reconstitution after alpha-beta-depleted transplantation in children. The CDR3 runs to 18 residues. Germline-derived CDR1 and CDR2 are SGHAT and FQNNGV. V was cut by 0 bases and J by 3 bases, with 21 bases left in between. This sample's TCRbeta library carried unique molecular identifier barcodes. One entry per CDR3 protein, called by TCRdb with MiXCR from the PCR reads. The profile shows some 220,000 distinct CDR3 sequences, around 10% of them singletons. This sequence joins TRBV11-2 and TRBJ2-7; either TRBD1 or TRBD2 may supply D (5 bases each). The sample was PBMCs from the stem cell graft donor, taken from the stem cell graft. The clonotype was recovered from a human donor who donated a stem cell graft to a child with acute lymphoblastic leukemia. The CDR3 DNA reads TGTGCCAGCAGCTTAGATTTTTTCGGGACCCGGGATGTCTACGAGCAGTACTTC. Its protein is CASSLDFFGTRDVYEQYF.